This T cell receptor (beta chain) comes out of a study of human T cells and chemical hapten exposure. The overall study: Patients, predominantly female, presented with alopecia areata, totalis or universalis. Small discrepancies in pooled library volume mainly accounted for the varying TCR yields per sample. General study points: Large CDR3 similarity clusters arose significantly more often from expanded TCRs than from controls. The presence of alopecia in the donors means their immune response may differ from healthy people's.

This clonotype was seen more than once but under ten times. Its target is unknown. Each CDR3 protein gets one entry after TCRdb re-called the RACE reads with MiXCR. This sample has more than 70,000 distinct CDR3 sequences, with 11% found just once. The time point: patch test 3, about 24 weeks after DPC sensitization. As to treatment: therapeutic diphenylcyclopropenone sensitization with weekly scalp DPC. Germline CDR1 is DFQATT and CDR2 is SNEGSKA (reference sequence). Trimming pared 1 base from V and 3 bases from J, leaving 7 bases between. This CDR3 has 12 residues. The rearrangement uses TRBV20-1 and TRBJ2-7; D might be TRBD1 (6 bases). The clonotype comes from a woman aged 30 to 39 with alopecia areata. Some clones in this sample may be carry-over from other donors' samples. The sample consisted of whole blood, taken in connection with sensitization to the hapten diphenylcyclopropenone (DPC). The CDR3 DNA sequence: TGCAGTGCTAGAGGACAGGTCTACGAGCAGTACGTC. This gives the protein CSARGQVYEQYV.